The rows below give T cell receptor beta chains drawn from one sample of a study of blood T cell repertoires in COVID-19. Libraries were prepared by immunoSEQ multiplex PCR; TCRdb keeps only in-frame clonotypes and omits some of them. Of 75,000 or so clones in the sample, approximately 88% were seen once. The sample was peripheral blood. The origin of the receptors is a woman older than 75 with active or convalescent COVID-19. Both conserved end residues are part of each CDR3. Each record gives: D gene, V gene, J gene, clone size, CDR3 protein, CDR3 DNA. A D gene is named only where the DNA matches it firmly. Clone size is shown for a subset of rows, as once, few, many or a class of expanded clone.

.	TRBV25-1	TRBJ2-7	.	CAIGGLSSYEQYF	TGTGCCATAGGCGGGTTAAGCTCCTACGAGCAGTACTTC
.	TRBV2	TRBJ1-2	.	CASSDLTANYGYTF	TGTGCCAGCAGCGATTTGACAGCTAACTATGGCTACACCTTC
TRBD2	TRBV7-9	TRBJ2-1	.	CASSWVRTSGTVSYNEQFF	TGTGCCAGCAGCTGGGTGCGGACTAGCGGGACCGTCTCCTACAATGAGCAGTTCTTC
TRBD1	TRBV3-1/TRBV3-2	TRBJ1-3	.	CASSQGTGTGNTIYF	TGTGCCAGCAGCCAAGGGACAGGGACCGGAAACACCATATATTTT
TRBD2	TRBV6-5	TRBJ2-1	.	CASSSPGTSGIQQFF	TGTGCCAGCAGTTCCCCCGGGACTAGCGGGATACAGCAGTTCTTC
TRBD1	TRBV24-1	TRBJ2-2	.	CATSDWGQGASGELFF	TGTGCCACCAGTGATTGGGGGCAGGGGGCGAGCGGGGAGCTGTTTTTT
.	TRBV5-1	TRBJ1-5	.	CASSLMGHSNQPQHF	TGCGCCAGCAGCTTGATGGGGCATAGCAATCAGCCCCAGCATTTT
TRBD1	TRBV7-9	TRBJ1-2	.	CASSLGYRGFYGYTF	TGTGCCAGCAGCTTGGGGTACAGGGGATTCTATGGCTACACCTTC
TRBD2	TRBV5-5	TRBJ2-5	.	CASSLTNSGGHGTQYF	TGTGCCAGCAGCCTGACTAATAGCGGGGGGCATGGGACCCAGTACTTC
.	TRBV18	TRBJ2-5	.	CASSPLPGWQETQYF	TGTGCCAGCTCACCACTACCAGGGTGGCAAGAGACCCAGTACTTC
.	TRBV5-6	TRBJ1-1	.	CASSRGGGRGAVTEAFF	TGTGCCAGCAGCCGGGGGGGCGGGCGCGGAGCTGTCACTGAAGCTTTCTTT
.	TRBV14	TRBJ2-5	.	CASSQVRETQYF	TGTGCCAGCAGCCAAGTCCGAGAGACCCAGTACTTC
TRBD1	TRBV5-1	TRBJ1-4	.	CASSRTGGPEKLFF	TGCGCCAGCAGTCGGACAGGGGGCCCTGAAAAACTGTTTTTT
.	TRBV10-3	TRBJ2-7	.	CAISPGMGYEQYF	TGTGCCATCAGCCCAGGGATGGGCTACGAGCAGTACTTC
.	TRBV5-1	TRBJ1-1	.	CASSLAGVTEAFF	TGCGCCAGCAGCTTGGCAGGGGTCACTGAAGCTTTCTTT
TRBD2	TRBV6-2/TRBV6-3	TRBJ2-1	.	CASSSRLAVSYNEQFF	TGTGCCAGCAGTTCAAGACTAGCGGTTTCCTACAATGAGCAGTTCTTC
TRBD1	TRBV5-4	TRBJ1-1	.	CASSFPGQGETEAFF	TGTGCCAGCAGCTTCCCAGGACAGGGGGAGACTGAAGCTTTCTTT
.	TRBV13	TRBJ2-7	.	CASSQDNYEQYF	TGTGCCAGCAGCCAGGACAACTACGAGCAGTACTTC
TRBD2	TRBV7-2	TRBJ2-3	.	CASSFTSGWGDTQYF	TGTGCCAGCAGCTTCACTAGCGGGTGGGGAGATACGCAGTATTTT
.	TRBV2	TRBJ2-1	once	CASSPRLGNEQFF	TGTGCCAGCAGTCCTCGACTCGGGAATGAGCAGTTCTTC
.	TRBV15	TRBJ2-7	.	CATSRVRTSASEQYF	TGTGCCACCAGCAGAGTAAGGACATCAGCGTCCGAGCAGTACTTC
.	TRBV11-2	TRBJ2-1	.	CASSLPLFREQFF	TGTGCCAGCAGCTTACCCCTCTTCCGTGAGCAGTTCTTC
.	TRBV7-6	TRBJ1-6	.	CASSLGHLDSPLHF	TGTGCCAGCAGCCTGGGACACCTAGATTCACCCCTCCACTTT
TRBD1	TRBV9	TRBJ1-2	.	CASSVEGQGAPRGYTF	TGTGCCAGCAGCGTAGAGGGACAGGGGGCCCCTCGGGGCTACACCTTC
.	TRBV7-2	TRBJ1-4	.	CASSSQNEKLFF	TGTGCCAGCAGCTCACAGAATGAAAAACTGTTTTTT
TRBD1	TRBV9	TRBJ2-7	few	CASSVGTEDEQYF	TGTGCCAGCAGCGTGGGGACAGAGGACGAGCAGTACTTC
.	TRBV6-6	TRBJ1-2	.	CAIPTGIAGYTF	TGTGCCATCCCAACAGGTATTGCTGGCTACACCTTC
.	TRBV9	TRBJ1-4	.	CASSVRSGILNEKLFF	TGTGCCAGCAGCGTAAGATCCGGGATTCTAAATGAAAAACTGTTTTTT
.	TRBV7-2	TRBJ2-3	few	CASSPGGPQDTQYF	TGTGCCAGCAGCCCCGGAGGCCCCCAGGATACGCAGTATTTT
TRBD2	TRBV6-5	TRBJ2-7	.	CASRPGLAGLYEQYF	TGTGCCAGCAGGCCGGGACTAGCGGGACTCTACGAGCAGTACTTC
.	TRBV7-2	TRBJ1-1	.	CASSWGPPNEAFF	TGTGCCAGCAGCTGGGGCCCCCCTAACGAAGCTTTCTTT
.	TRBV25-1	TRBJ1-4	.	CASTIGTKWGEKLFF	TGTGCCAGCACGATCGGGACTAAATGGGGTGAAAAACTGTTTTTT
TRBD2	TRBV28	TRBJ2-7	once	CASSEVPGRASGGTGYEQYF	TGTGCCAGCAGTGAGGTCCCCGGGAGGGCTAGCGGGGGGACGGGATACGAGCAGTACTTC
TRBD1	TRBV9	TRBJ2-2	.	CASRAGTALAGELFF	TGTGCCAGCAGAGCCGGGACAGCCTTGGCCGGGGAGCTGTTTTTT
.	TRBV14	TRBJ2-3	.	CASSQGLGPSTDTQYF	TGTGCCAGCAGCCAAGGACTAGGCCCGAGCACAGATACGCAGTATTTT
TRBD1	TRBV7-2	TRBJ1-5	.	CASRSDRVNQPQHF	TGTGCCAGCAGGTCGGACAGGGTTAATCAGCCCCAGCATTTT
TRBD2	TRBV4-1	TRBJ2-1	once	CASSQAGTSVYNEQFF	TGCGCCAGCAGCCAGGCCGGGACTAGCGTCTACAATGAGCAGTTCTTC
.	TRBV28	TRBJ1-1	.	CASKAGQRNTEAFF	TGTGCCAGCAAAGCCGGACAGCGGAACACTGAAGCTTTCTTT
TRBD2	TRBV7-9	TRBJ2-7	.	CASSLAAGRVSEQYF	TGTGCCAGCAGCTTAGCAGCGGGGAGGGTAAGCGAGCAGTACTTC
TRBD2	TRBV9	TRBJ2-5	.	CASSVASGWETQYF	TGTGCCAGCAGCGTAGCTAGCGGGTGGGAGACCCAGTACTTC
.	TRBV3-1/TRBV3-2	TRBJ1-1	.	CASSQRRHRVTYNTEAFF	TGTGCCAGCAGCCAGAGGAGACACAGGGTGACTTATAACACTGAAGCTTTCTTT
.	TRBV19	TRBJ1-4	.	CASSRPRARGNEKLFF	TGTGCCAGTAGTAGGCCACGAGCCCGGGGGAATGAAAAACTGTTTTTT
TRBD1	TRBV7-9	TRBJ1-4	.	CASSPGQTGEKLFF	TGTGCCAGCAGCCCGGGACAGACGGGTGAAAAACTGTTTTTT
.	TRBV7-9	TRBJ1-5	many	CASSLRGDQPQHF	TGTGCCAGCAGCTTAAGGGGCGATCAGCCCCAGCATTTT
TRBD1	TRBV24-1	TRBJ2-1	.	CATSEGDRGEQFF	TGTGCCACCAGTGAGGGAGACAGGGGTGAGCAGTTCTTC
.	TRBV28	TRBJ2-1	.	CASSLGGPGSNEQFF	TGTGCCAGCAGTTTAGGCGGCCCTGGGAGTAATGAGCAGTTCTTC
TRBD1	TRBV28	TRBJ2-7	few	CASTIGQGGEQYF	TGTGCCAGCACCATAGGACAGGGAGGCGAGCAGTACTTC
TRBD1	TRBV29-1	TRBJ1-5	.	CSVGTGLNQPQHF	TGCAGCGTCGGGACAGGACTGAATCAGCCCCAGCATTTT
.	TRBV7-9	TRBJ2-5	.	CASSYYGNQETQYF	TGTGCCAGCAGCTACTACGGGAATCAAGAGACCCAGTACTTC
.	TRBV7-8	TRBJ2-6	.	CASSSRLAPGANVLTF	TGTGCCAGCAGCTCTAGACTGGCCCCTGGGGCCAACGTCCTGACTTTC
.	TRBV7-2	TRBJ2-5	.	CASSLNRSPETQYF	TGTGCCAGCAGCTTAAACCGGTCCCCAGAGACCCAGTACTTC
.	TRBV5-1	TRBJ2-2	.	CASARGATNTGELFF	TGCGCCAGCGCCCGGGGGGCAACGAACACCGGGGAGCTGTTTTTT
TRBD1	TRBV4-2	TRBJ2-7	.	CASSQVAGTGDPYEQYF	TGTGCCAGCAGCCAAGTTGCGGGGACAGGCGACCCCTACGAGCAGTACTTC